The rows below give T cell receptor beta chains drawn from one sample of a study of technical replicates of blood from a few donors. The repertoire was sequenced with immunoSEQ multiplex PCR; TCRdb's copy has only in-frame clones and lacks some. This sample has 45,000 to 60,000 clones, with approximately 94% found just once. The sequencing input was PBMCs. These receptors were obtained from a human donor in good health. Some clones in this sample may be carry-over from other donors' samples. CDR3s include the opening cysteine and the closing phenylalanine or tryptophan. The D gene is left open where the match is weak. Where a row states a size, it is once, few, many or the class of an expanded clone; other rows omit it.

NA	TRBV18	TRBJ2-7	TRBD2	TGTGCCAGCTCACCTGCTAGCGGGGGGACCTACGAGCAGTACTTC	CASSPASGGTYEQYF
NA	TRBV6-6	TRBJ2-3	TRBD2	TGTGCCAGCAGCCACCTAGCGGGGGTGGGAGATACGCAGTATTTT	CASSHLAGVGDTQYF
NA	TRBV29-1	TRBJ1-2	NA	TGCAGCGTTGAAGAGGCAGGCTATGGCTACACCTTC	CSVEEAGYGYTF
NA	TRBV7-9	TRBJ1-1	NA	TGTGCCAGCAGTGCAGGGGCCACTGAAGCTTTCTTT	CASSAGATEAFF
once	TRBV29-1	TRBJ1-2	NA	TGCAGCGCCTCGGAAAGGGGCTATGGCTACACCTTC	CSASERGYGYTF
NA	TRBV5-1	TRBJ1-4	NA	TGCGCCAGCAGCTTCCGAAGGGGTTTGGATGAAAAACTGTTTTTT	CASSFRRGLDEKLFF
NA	TRBV9	TRBJ2-7	TRBD1	TGTGCCAGCAGCGTTGCGGACAGGGACACCTACGAGCAGTACTTC	CASSVADRDTYEQYF
NA	TRBV19	TRBJ1-5	NA	TGTGCCAGTAGTATGGACAGATCCAATCAGCCCCAGCATTTT	CASSMDRSNQPQHF
NA	TRBV5-1	TRBJ2-3	NA	TGCGCCAGCAGCGCTTGGGGGCCAGGAGGCACAGATACGCAGTATTTT	CASSAWGPGGTDTQYF
NA	TRBV30	TRBJ1-1	NA	TGTGCCTGGAGTCGTCGCCGGGGGTCCACTGAAGCTTTCTTT	CAWSRRRGSTEAFF
NA	TRBV7-2	TRBJ2-5	TRBD2	TGTGCCAGCAGCAAGCACGGGACTAGCAGCCAAGAGACCCAGTACTTC	CASSKHGTSSQETQYF
NA	TRBV15	TRBJ2-2	TRBD2	TGTGCCACCAGCGGTTGGGAGGGAGTGGACACCGGGGAGCTGTTTTTT	CATSGWEGVDTGELFF
NA	TRBV29-1	TRBJ1-1	NA	TGCAGCGGTGCACAGTTAATGAACACTGAAGCTTTCTTT	CSGAQLMNTEAFF
NA	TRBV4-2	TRBJ2-7	NA	TGTGCCAGCAGCCAAGACAGGGGCTACGAGCAGTACTTC	CASSQDRGYEQYF
NA	TRBV7-2	TRBJ2-1	TRBD2	TGTGCCAGCAGCAGATCTAGCGGGAGCGGCGAGCAGTTCTTC	CASSRSSGSGEQFF
NA	TRBV6-5	TRBJ2-7	TRBD1	TGTGCCAGCATCGACGGAACCGGGACAGGGGACGAGCAGTACTTC	CASIDGTGTGDEQYF
NA	TRBV14	TRBJ1-4	NA	TGTGCCAGCAGCCAAGATGCAGGGCCTGGTGAAAAACTGTTTTTT	CASSQDAGPGEKLFF
NA	TRBV6-1	TRBJ2-7	NA	TGTGCCAGCAAGGGAGGGACACCCTACGAGCAGTACTTC	CASKGGTPYEQYF
NA	TRBV9	TRBJ2-1	TRBD2	TGTGCCAGCAGCGTAGGCGGCCTAGCGGGGGTGTATGAGCAGTTCTTC	CASSVGGLAGVYEQFF
NA	TRBV5-6	TRBJ1-1	NA	TGTGCCAGCAGATCCGCCGGCGGGGTGGAAGCTTTCTTT	CASRSAGGVEAFF
once	TRBV11-2	TRBJ2-7	NA	TGTGCCAGCAGCTTGGACACCAGCTCCTACGAGCAGTACTTC	CASSLDTSSYEQYF
NA	TRBV29-1	TRBJ2-1	NA	TGCAGCGTCGCGGGACTCCTTTGGACCCATGAGCAGTTCTTC	CSVAGLLWTHEQFF
NA	TRBV5-4	TRBJ2-5	NA	TGTGCCAGCAGCTTGGACGCGAACCAAGAGACCCAGTACTTC	CASSLDANQETQYF
NA	TRBV28	TRBJ2-7	TRBD1	TGTGCCACCTCCGGGACAGCTTATTACGAGCAGTACTTC	CATSGTAYYEQYF
NA	TRBV5-8	TRBJ1-6	TRBD1	TGTGCCAGCAGCCGGGACAGGGATTCACCCCTCCACTTT	CASSRDRDSPLHF
once	TRBV7-2	TRBJ1-2	NA	TGTGCCAGCAGCCAAATTACAGGGAAGCATGGCTACACCTTC	CASSQITGKHGYTF
NA	TRBV7-9	TRBJ2-7	NA	TGTGCCAGCAGCACCCTCGCAGGGACCTACGAGCAGTACTTC	CASSTLAGTYEQYF
NA	TRBV5-4	TRBJ2-1	NA	TGTGCCAGCAGCTCGACCCGGGGGGCCTCCTACAATGAGCAGTTCTTC	CASSSTRGASYNEQFF
NA	TRBV2	TRBJ2-7	TRBD2	TGTGCCAGTCTTCGGGGGGGCCGCTACGAGCAGTACTTC	CASLRGGRYEQYF
NA	TRBV18	TRBJ2-2	TRBD1	TGTGCCAGCTCGGCCGGGACAGGGGAGACCGGGGAGCTGTTTTTT	CASSAGTGETGELFF
NA	TRBV27	TRBJ2-3	NA	TGTGCCAGCACCCTGCGGAGGGATGACACAGATACGCAGTATTTT	CASTLRRDDTDTQYF
NA	TRBV27	TRBJ1-1	TRBD1	TGTGCCAGCAGTCTCACGACAGGGGAGTACACTGAAGCTTTCTTT	CASSLTTGEYTEAFF
NA	TRBV4-1	TRBJ1-2	NA	TGCGCCAGCAGCCGGGACACCGTCGATGGCTACACCTTC	CASSRDTVDGYTF
once	TRBV4-3	TRBJ1-6	TRBD1	TGCGCCAGCAGCCAAGATGGGGACAGATCACCCCTCCACTTT	CASSQDGDRSPLHF
NA	TRBV4-3	TRBJ1-4	NA	TGCGCCAGCAGCCAAGATGGCTCGGAGCGGAATGAAAAACTGTTTTTT	CASSQDGSERNEKLFF
NA	TRBV4-2	TRBJ2-1	TRBD2	TGTGCCAGCAGCCTCGGGACGGGACTAGCGGTGAGTGAGCAGTTCTTC	CASSLGTGLAVSEQFF
once	TRBV5-6	TRBJ2-1	TRBD1	TGTGCCAGCAGCGACCGCCTGTTTTGGGACAGGGAACGCAATGAGCAGTTCTTC	CASSDRLFWDRERNEQFF
NA	TRBV7-9	TRBJ2-1	NA	TGTGCCAGCAGGAGAAGTACCAATGAGCAGTTCTTC	CASRRSTNEQFF
NA	TRBV6-5	TRBJ2-1	NA	TGTGCCAGCAGTCAAGGGAGTGACAGGTACAATGAGCAGTTCTTC	CASSQGSDRYNEQFF
NA	TRBV4-3	TRBJ1-6	TRBD1	TGCGCCAGCAGCCAAGAAAGAATCGGGGACAGAAATCTCCCCCTCCACTTT	CASSQERIGDRNLPLHF
medium-sized	TRBV5-1	TRBJ2-1	TRBD2	TGCGCCAGCAGCTCTAGCGGGGGCTACAATGAGCAGTTCTTC	CASSSSGGYNEQFF